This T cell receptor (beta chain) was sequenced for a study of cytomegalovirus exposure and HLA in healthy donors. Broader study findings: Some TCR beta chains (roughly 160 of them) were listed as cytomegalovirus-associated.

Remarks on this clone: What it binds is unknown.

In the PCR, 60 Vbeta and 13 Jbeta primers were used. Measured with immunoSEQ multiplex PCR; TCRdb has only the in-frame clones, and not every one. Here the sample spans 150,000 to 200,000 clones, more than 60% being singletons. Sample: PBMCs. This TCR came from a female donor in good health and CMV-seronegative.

Here the CDR3 reads CASSLSAPGAHYGYTF. CDR3 DNA sequence: TGTGCCAGCAGTTTATCCGCCCCAGGGGCTCACTATGGCTACACCTTC. The chain combines TRBV28 with TRBJ1-2, with D perhaps matching TRBD1 (6 bases). The germline V gene has CDR1 MDHEN and CDR2 SYDVKM. The CDR3 runs to 16 residues. The ends were cut back, 1 base at V and 3 bases at J, with 15 bases in the middle.